A selection of T cell receptor beta chains follows, all from one sample in a study of T-cell reconstitution after alpha-beta-depleted transplantation in children. TCRdb reanalysed the PCR reads using MiXCR and keeps one entry per CDR3 protein. The data contain 250,000 or so distinct CDR3 sequences, approximately 8% of them seen just once; the ten biggest clones take up about 6.4%. The sequencing used PBMCs, mostly from graft donor cells, collected 180 days after TCRalphabeta/CD19-depleted stem cell transplant. These receptors were obtained from a male patient younger than 18 who had a stem cell transplant for acute lymphoblastic leukemia, so the T cells may come from the graft donor. Each CDR3 is given with its conserved first and last residue.

V gene,J gene,CDR3 protein
TRBV3-1,TRBJ2-1,CAFGLGLGLAGGRYNEQFF
TRBV20-1,TRBJ2-7,CSANRGLTEQYF
TRBV28,TRBJ2-5,CASSFCRGSFKTTQYF
TRBV12-5,TRBJ1-2,CASGAAGAFYGYTF
TRBV20-1,TRBJ2-1,CSAIGTENNEQFF
TRBV29-1,TRBJ2-1,CSTGGGAYNEQFF
TRBV12-3/TRBV12-4,TRBJ2-5,CASRRSQETQYF
TRBV5-6,TRBJ1-2,CASSLEGSSGYTF
TRBV20-1,TRBJ2-7,CSTRDFDQSSYEQYF
TRBV6-1,TRBJ1-2,CASSDNRSYGYTF
TRBV20-1,TRBJ1-5,CSARRRGQPQHF
TRBV6-1,TRBJ1-3,CASSGGVSGNTIYF
TRBV12-5,TRBJ1-5,CASGWGGNQPQHF
TRBV6-5,TRBJ2-1,CASTKDHNEQFF
TRBV3-1,TRBJ2-1,CASSQGQTRFYNEQFF
TRBV13,TRBJ2-5,CANYARGTRPGRETQYF
TRBV7-9,TRBJ1-2,CASRPSDGYTF
TRBV18,TRBJ1-2,CASSEGPNYGYTF
TRBV3-1,TRBJ2-3,CASSQLIEDTQYF
TRBV12-3/TRBV12-4,TRBJ2-5,CASSPDSPAGAGETQYF
TRBV7-6,TRBJ2-5,CASSAPLAAQETQYF
TRBV3-1,TRBJ2-1,CASTQGAGGSSYNEQFF
TRBV20-1,TRBJ2-7,CSVLAGSSYEQYF
TRBV3-1,TRBJ2-2,CASSPRYTGELFF
TRBV4-2,TRBJ2-7,CASSQNTGIDEQYF
TRBV5-5,TRBJ2-7,CASSNYGTGFYEQYF
TRBV7-9,TRBJ1-2,CASSLTNRRHNYGYTF
TRBV9,TRBJ1-1,CASSVVGQNTEAFF
TRBV12-3/TRBV12-4,TRBJ2-5,CASSWDREETQYF
TRBV24-1,TRBJ1-3,CATRSGNTIYF
TRBV19,TRBJ1-2,CASRTISGTGGYYGYTF
TRBV18,TRBJ2-5,CASSLGLAGLGETQYF
TRBV9,TRBJ2-7,CASSVDQGHYEQYF
TRBV18,TRBJ1-5,CASSPGTGSNQPQHF
TRBV19,TRBJ2-1,CAAEGGYNEQFF
TRBV24-1,TRBJ2-1,CATSDFRLAGADEQFF
TRBV5-1,TRBJ2-1,CASSLGLAGASYNEQFF
TRBV11-2,TRBJ2-5,CASTTSRLAWETQYF
TRBV12-3/TRBV12-4,TRBJ2-3,CASSSHRRDTQYF
TRBV12-3/TRBV12-4,TRBJ1-1,CASSPPGWANTEAFF
TRBV12-3/TRBV12-4,TRBJ2-5,CASRTGTSGLGETQYF
TRBV12-3/TRBV12-4,TRBJ2-1,CASTPTGPNEQFF
TRBV4-3,TRBJ1-6,CASSHIQGASYNSPLHF
TRBV29-1,TRBJ2-7,CSAFSGGMTYEQYF
TRBV6-1,TRBJ1-2,CASSERGESYTF
TRBV20-1,TRBJ1-5,CSARPPGQKNQPQHF
TRBV19,TRBJ2-2,CASSIGGRDAGELFF
TRBV3-1,TRBJ1-5,CASSQGFRYQPQHF
TRBV4-1,TRBJ2-7,CASSSTVNYEQYF
TRBV6-5,TRBJ2-1,CASSSADANNEQFF
TRBV29-1,TRBJ2-2,CSAETWTGELFF
TRBV11-1,TRBJ2-2,CASSLGRAGVTGELFF